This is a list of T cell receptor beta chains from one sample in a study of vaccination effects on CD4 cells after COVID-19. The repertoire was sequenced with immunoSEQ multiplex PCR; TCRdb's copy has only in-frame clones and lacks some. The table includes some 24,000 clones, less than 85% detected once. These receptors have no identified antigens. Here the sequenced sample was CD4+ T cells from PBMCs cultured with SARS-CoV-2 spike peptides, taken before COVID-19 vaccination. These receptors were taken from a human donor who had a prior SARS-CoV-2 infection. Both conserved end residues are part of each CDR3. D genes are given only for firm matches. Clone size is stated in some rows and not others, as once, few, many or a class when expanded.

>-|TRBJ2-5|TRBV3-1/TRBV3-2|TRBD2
TGTGCCAGCAGCCACTGGACTAGCGGGAGGGCAGAGACCCAGTACTTC
CASSHWTSGRAETQYF
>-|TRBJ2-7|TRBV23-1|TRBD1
TGCGCCAGCAGTCATCGAGAGGACAGGGTATCCGAGCAGTACTTC
CASSHREDRVSEQYF
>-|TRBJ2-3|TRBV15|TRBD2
TGTGCCACCAGCAGCTGGACTAGCGGAGGCACAGATACGCAGTATTTT
CATSSWTSGGTDTQYF
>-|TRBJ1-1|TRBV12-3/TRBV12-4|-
TGTGCCAGCAGTTTCCGGGAGAACACTGAAGCTTTCTTT
CASSFRENTEAFF
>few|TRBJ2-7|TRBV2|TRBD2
TGTGCCAGCAGATCTAGCGGCCTCTCCTACGAGCAGTACTTC
CASRSSGLSYEQYF
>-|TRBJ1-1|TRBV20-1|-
TGCAGTGCTAGAGATGTTAGGGAAGCTTTCTTT
CSARDVREAFF
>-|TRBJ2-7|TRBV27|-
TGTGCCAGCAGTAGGGACATCTCCTACGAGCAGTACTTC
CASSRDISYEQYF
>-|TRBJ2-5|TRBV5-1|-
TGCGCCAGCAGCTTGGAGCCCGGGGGCGCAGTCCAAGAGACCCAGTACTTC
CASSLEPGGAVQETQYF
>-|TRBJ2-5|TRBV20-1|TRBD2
TGCAGTGCAAGTCCCCGGGGGGGCCCAGTTACCCAGTACTTC
CSASPRGGPVTQYF
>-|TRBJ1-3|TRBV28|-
TGTGCCAGCAGTTTATGGGGGTTTGCGGGCTCTGGAAACACCATATATTTT
CASSLWGFAGSGNTIYF
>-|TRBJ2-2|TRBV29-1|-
TGCAGCGTCGGTGCCCCGTCGGGCACCGGGGAGCTGTTTTTT
CSVGAPSGTGELFF
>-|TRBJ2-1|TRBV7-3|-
TGTGCCAGCAGCCAAACAGGAATCAATGAGCAGTTCTTC
CASSQTGINEQFF
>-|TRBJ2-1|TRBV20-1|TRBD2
TGCAGTGCTAGTTACGGGGGGGCTCCACCTTACAATGAGCAGTTCTTC
CSASYGGAPPYNEQFF
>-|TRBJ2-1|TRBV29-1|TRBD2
TGCAGCGCCGCCAGTAGCGGGAGCTCCTACAATGAGCAGTTCTTC
CSAASSGSSYNEQFF
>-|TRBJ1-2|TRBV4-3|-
TGCGCCAGCAGCCAAGACCTACACAACGGAGGCTACACCTTC
CASSQDLHNGGYTF
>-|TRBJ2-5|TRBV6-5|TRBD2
TGTGCCAGCCAAAGCGGGGAAGAGACCCAGTACTTC
CASQSGEETQYF
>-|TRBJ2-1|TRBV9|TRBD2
TGTGCCAGCAGCGAGCAAGGGGGTAGCGGGAGACTCAATGAGCAGTTCTTC
CASSEQGGSGRLNEQFF
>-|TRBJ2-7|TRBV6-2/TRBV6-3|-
TGTGCCAGCAGTTATCCGACCCACTCCTACGAGCAGTACTTC
CASSYPTHSYEQYF
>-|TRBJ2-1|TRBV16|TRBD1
TGTGCCAGCAGCCCCTCGACAGGGTTCGGTGAGCAGTTCTTC
CASSPSTGFGEQFF
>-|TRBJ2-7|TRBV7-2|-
TGTGCCAGCAGCTTTGGGAGAGCCTACGAGCAGTACTTC
CASSFGRAYEQYF
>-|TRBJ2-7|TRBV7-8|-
TGTGCCAGCAGCTCGGGGCGGGGGCAGGTAACCTACGAGCAGTACTTC
CASSSGRGQVTYEQYF
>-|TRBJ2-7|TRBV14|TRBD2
TGTGCCAGCAGCCTTGGGGAGGGGTTGGAGCAGTACTTC
CASSLGEGLEQYF
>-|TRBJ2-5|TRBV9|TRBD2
TGTGCCAGCAGCGCTACAGCTAGCGGGAGTTTAGAGACCCAGTACTTC
CASSATASGSLETQYF
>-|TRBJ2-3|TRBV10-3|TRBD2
TGTGCCATCAGTGAGACGGGGGGGCGCTTAGATACGCAGTATTTT
CAISETGGRLDTQYF
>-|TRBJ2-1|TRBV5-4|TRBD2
TGTGCCAGCAGCTTGGGCGGGAGGGCCGGCAATGAGCAGTTCTTC
CASSLGGRAGNEQFF
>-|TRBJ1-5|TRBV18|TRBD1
TGTGCCAGCTCGTACAGGGGAGGCAATCAGCCCCAGCATTTT
CASSYRGGNQPQHF
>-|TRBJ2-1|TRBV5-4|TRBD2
TGTGCCAGCAGCCTGGGACTAGCGGGAGGGCCGGGGAGCTCCTACAATGAGCAGTTCTTC
CASSLGLAGGPGSSYNEQFF
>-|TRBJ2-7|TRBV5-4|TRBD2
TGTGCCAGCAGCCCAACTAGCGGGGGCCTCTACGAGCAGTACTTC
CASSPTSGGLYEQYF
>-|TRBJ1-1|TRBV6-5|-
TGTGCCAGCCTGGACAGTAGGAACACTGAAGCTTTCTTT
CASLDSRNTEAFF
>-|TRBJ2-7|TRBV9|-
TGTGCCAGCAGCGGGACCCGGGACCACGATTATTCGGTGTCCGCCGAGCAGTACTTC
CASSGTRDHDYSVSAEQYF
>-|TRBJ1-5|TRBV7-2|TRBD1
TGTGCCAGCAGCTCGACGGGACAGCCAAATCAGCCCCAGCATTTT
CASSSTGQPNQPQHF
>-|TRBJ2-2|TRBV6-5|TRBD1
TGTGCCAGCAGGAGCGACAGGGTGAACACCGGGGAGCTGTTTTTT
CASRSDRVNTGELFF
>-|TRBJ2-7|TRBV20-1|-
TGCAGTGCTAGTCCCGGGGGCATCACCTACGAGCAGTACTTC
CSASPGGITYEQYF
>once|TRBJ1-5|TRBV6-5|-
TGTGCCAGCAGTTACTCGGGGCGGGATCAGCCCCAGCATTTT
CASSYSGRDQPQHF
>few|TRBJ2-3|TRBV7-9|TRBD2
TGTGCCAGCAGCTTTCTAGCGGGAGGGGTAGACGATACGCAGTATTTT
CASSFLAGGVDDTQYF
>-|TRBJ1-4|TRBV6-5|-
TGTGCCAGCGGGAGGTGGGCTAATGAAAAACTGTTTTTT
CASGRWANEKLFF
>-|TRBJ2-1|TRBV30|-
TGTGCCTGGAGTAAGGATATCTACAATGAGCAGTTCTTC
CAWSKDIYNEQFF
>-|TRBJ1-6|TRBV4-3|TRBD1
TGCGCCAGCAGCCGAGGGTCAGGGGGCGCGGATTCTTCACCCCTCCACTTT
CASSRGSGGADSSPLHF
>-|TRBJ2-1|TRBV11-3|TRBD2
TGTGCCAGCACCCGGACTAGCGGGAGCAATGAGCAGTTCTTC
CASTRTSGSNEQFF
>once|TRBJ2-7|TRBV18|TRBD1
TGTGCCAGCTCACCGATTCATGGACAGGCTTACGAGCAGTACTTC
CASSPIHGQAYEQYF
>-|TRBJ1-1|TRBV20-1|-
TGCAGTGCTAGTCTGTCCGGGGTTAACACTGAAGCTTTCTTT
CSASLSGVNTEAFF
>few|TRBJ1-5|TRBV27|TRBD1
TGTGCCAGCAGACCTCTGGACAGGAATCAGCCCCAGCATTTT
CASRPLDRNQPQHF
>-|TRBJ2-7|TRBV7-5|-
TGTGCCAGAAGTCTTAGGGGAGGGATTGTGGGGAAGTTTAGCTACGAGCAGTACTTC
CARSLRGGIVGKFSYEQYF
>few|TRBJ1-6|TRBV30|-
TGTGCCTCTGGATCCTACGGGGCCCAGTATTCACCCCTCCACTTT
CASGSYGAQYSPLHF
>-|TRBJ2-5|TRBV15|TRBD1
TGTGCCACCAGCAGACTCTTCCCGGGACAGGGGACTAAAGAGACCCAGTACTTC
CATSRLFPGQGTKETQYF
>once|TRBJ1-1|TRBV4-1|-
TGCGCCAGCAGCCCTCGACAGGCGAACACTGAAGCTTTCTTT
CASSPRQANTEAFF
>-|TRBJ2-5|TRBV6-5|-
TGTGCCAGCAGTTACTATTTGGTCGGTCACCAAGAGACCCAGTACTTC
CASSYYLVGHQETQYF
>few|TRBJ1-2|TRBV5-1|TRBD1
TGCGCCAGCAGCTCCGGACAGGGCGGCTATGGCTACACCTTC
CASSSGQGGYGYTF